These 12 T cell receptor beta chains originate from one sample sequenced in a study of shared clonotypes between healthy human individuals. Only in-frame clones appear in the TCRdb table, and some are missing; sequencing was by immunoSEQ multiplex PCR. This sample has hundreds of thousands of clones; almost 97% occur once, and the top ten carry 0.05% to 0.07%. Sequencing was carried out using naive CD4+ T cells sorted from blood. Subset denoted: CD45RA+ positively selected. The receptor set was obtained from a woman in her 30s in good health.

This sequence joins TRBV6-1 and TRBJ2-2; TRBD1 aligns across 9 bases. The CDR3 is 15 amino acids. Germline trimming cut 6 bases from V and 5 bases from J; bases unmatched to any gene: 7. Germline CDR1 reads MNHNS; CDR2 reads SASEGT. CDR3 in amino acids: CASSATGGWTGELFF. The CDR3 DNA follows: TGTGCCAGCAGCGCGACAGGGGGTTGGACCGGGGAGCTGTTTTTT.

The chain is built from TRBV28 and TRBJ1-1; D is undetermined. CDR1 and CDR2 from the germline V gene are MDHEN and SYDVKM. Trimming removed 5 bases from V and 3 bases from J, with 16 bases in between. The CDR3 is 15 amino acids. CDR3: CASSTLGRPDTEAFF. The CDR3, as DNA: TGTGCCAGCAGTACCTTAGGGCGCCCGGACACTGAAGCTTTCTTT.

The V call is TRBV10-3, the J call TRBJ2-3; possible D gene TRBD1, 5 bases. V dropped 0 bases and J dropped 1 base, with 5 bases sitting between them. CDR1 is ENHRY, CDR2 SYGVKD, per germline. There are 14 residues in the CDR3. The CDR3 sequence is CAISESTGTDTQYF. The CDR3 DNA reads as TGTGCCATCAGTGAGTCGACAGGCACAGATACGCAGTATTTT.

The CDR3: CATGLAGGAEVEEQFF. The CDR3 nucleotides read TGTGCCACCGGACTAGCGGGAGGGGCTGAGGTTGAAGAGCAGTTCTTC. The chain couples TRBV15 to TRBJ2-1, with TRBD2 identical over 15 bases. With V trimmed by 8 bases and J by 10 bases, 12 bases remained unmatched. The CDR3 extends over 16 amino acids. CDR1 and CDR2 from the germline V gene are LNHNV and YYDKDF (reference sequence).

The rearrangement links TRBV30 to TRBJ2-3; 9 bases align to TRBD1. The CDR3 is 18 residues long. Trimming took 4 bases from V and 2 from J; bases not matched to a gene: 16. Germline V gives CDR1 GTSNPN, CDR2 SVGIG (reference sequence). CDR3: CAWTGQGPAALLTDTQYF. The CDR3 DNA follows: TGTGCCTGGACTGGACAGGGGCCGGCAGCGCTTCTCACAGATACGCAGTATTTT.

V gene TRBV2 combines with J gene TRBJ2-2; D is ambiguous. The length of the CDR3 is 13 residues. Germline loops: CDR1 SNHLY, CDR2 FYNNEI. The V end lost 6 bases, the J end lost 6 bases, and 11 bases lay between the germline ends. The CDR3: CASRWQAPGELFF. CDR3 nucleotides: TGTGCCAGCAGGTGGCAGGCCCCCGGGGAGCTGTTTTTT.

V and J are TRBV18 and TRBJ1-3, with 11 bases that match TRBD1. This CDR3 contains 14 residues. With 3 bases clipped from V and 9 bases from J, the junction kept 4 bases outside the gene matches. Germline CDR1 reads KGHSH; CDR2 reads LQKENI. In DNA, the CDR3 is TGTGCCAGCTCACCGGGACAGGGGGACAGCACCATATATTTT. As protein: CASSPGQGDSTIYF.

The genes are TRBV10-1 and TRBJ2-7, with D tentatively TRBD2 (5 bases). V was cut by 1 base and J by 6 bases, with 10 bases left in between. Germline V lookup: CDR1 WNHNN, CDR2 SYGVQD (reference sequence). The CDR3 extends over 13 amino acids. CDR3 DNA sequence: TGCGCCAGCAGTGAGTGGGTTGGACTCGAGCAGTACTTC. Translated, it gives CASSEWVGLEQYF.

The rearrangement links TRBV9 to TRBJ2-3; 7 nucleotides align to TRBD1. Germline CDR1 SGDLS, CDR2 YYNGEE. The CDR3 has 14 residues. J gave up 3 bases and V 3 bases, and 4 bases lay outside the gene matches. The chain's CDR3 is CASSAGTATDTQYF. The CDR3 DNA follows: TGTGCCAGCAGCGCCGGGACAGCTACAGATACGCAGTATTTT. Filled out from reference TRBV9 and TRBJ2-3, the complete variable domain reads DSGVTQTPKHLITATGQRVTLRCSPRSGDLSVYWYQQSLDQGLQFLIQYYNGEERAKGNILERFSAQQFPDLHSELNLSSLELGDSALYFCASSAGTATDTQYFGPGTRLTVL.

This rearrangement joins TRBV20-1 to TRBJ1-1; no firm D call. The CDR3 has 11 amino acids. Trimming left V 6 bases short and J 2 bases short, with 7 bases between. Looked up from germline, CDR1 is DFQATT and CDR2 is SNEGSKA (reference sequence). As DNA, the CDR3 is TGCAGTGCCCTCCTTAACACTGAAGCTTTCTTT. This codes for CSALLNTEAFF.

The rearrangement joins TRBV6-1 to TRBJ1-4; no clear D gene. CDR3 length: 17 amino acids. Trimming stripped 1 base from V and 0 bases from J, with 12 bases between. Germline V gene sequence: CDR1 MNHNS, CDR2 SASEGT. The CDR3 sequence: CASSEDRGTATNEKLFF. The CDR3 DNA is TGTGCCAGCAGTGAAGATAGAGGTACCGCAACTAATGAAAAACTGTTTTTT.

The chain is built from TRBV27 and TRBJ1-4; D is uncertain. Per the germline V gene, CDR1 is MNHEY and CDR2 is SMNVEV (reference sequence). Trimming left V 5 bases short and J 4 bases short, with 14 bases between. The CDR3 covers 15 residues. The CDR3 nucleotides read TGTGCCAGCAGTCCCGTGCGGCGGTATAATGAAAAACTGTTTTTT. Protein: CASSPVRRYNEKLFF. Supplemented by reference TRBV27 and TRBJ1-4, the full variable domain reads EAQVTQNPRYLITVTGKKLTVTCSQNMNHEYMSWYRQDPGLGLRQIYYSMNVEVTDKGDVPEGYKVSRKEKRNFPLILESPSPNQTSLYFCASSPVRRYNEKLFFGSGTQLSVL.